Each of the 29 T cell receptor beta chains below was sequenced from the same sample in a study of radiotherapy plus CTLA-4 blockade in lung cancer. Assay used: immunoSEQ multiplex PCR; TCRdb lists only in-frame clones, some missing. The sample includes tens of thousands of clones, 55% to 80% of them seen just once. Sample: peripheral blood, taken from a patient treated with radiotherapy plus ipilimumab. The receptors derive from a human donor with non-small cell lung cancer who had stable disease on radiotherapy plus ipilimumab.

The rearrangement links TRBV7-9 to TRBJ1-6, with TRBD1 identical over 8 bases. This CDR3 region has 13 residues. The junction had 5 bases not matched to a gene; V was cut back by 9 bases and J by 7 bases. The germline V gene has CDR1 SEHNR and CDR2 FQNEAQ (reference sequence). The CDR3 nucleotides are TGTGCCAGTGGGACAGGCACGAATTCACCCCTCCACTTT. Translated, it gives CASGTGTNSPLHF.

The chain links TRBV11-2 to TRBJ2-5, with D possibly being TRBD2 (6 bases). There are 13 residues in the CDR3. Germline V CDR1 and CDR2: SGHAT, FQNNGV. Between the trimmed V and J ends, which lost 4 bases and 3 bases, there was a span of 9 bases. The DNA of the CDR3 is TGTGCCAGCAGCTCCGGGGGAAAAGAGACCCAGTACTTC. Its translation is CASSSGGKETQYF.

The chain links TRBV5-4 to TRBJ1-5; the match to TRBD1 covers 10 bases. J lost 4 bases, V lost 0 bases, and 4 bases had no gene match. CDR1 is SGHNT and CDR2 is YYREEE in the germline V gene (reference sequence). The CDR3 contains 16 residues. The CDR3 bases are TGTGCCAGCAGCTTGGGGGACAGGGGATTTAATCAGCCCCAGCATTTT. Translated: CASSLGDRGFNQPQHF.

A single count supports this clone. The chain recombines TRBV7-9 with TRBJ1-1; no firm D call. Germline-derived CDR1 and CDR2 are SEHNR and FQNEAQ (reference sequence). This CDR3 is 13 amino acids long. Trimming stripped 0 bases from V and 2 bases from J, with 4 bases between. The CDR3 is CASSLALNTEAFF. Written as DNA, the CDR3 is TGTGCCAGCAGCTTAGCGCTAAACACTGAAGCTTTCTTT.

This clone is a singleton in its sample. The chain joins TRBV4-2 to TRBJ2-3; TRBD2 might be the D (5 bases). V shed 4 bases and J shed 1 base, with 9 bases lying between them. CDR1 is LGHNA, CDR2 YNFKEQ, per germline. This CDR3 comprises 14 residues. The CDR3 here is CASSRERRTDTQYF. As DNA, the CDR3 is TGTGCCAGCAGCCGGGAGCGGCGCACAGATACGCAGTATTTT.

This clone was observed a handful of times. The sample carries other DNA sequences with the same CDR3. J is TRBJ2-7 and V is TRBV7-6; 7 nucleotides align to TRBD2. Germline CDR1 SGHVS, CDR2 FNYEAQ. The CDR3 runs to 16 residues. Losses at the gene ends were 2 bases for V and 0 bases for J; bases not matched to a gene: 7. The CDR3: CASSLRQSSGSYEQYF. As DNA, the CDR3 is TGTGCCAGCAGCTTAAGACAGTCTAGCGGCTCCTACGAGCAGTACTTC.

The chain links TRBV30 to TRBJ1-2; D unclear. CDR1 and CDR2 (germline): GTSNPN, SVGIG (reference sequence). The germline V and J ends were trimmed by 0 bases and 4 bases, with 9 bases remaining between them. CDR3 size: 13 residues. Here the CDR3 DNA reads TGTGCCTGGAGTGTAGTCTACAGCTATGGCTACACCTTC. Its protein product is CAWSVVYSYGYTF. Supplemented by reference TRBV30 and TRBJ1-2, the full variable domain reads SQTIHQWPATLVQPVGSPLSLECTVEGTSNPNLYWYRQAAGRGLQLLFYSVGIGQISSEVPQNLSASRPQDRQFILSSKKLLLSDSGFYLCAWSVVYSYGYTFGSGTRLTVV.

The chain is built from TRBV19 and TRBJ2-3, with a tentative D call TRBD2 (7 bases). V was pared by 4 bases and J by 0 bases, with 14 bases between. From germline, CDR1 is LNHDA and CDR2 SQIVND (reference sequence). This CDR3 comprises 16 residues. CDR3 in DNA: TGTGCCAGTAGTAGTGGCGGGGGCCCAAGCACAGATACGCAGTATTTT. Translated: CASSSGGGPSTDTQYF. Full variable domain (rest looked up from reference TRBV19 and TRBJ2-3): DGGITQSPKYLFRKEGQNVTLSCEQNLNHDAMYWYRQDPGQGLRLIYYSQIVNDFQKGDIAEGYSVSREKKESFPLTVTSAQKNPTAFYLCASSSGGGPSTDTQYFGPGTRLTVL.

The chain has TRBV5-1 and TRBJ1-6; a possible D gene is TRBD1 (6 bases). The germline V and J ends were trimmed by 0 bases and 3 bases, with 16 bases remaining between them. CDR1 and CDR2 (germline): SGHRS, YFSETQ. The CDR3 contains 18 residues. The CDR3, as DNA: TGCGCCAGCAGCTTGGAGTCGCGACAGGTGGGCTATAATTCACCCCTCCACTTT. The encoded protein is CASSLESRQVGYNSPLHF.

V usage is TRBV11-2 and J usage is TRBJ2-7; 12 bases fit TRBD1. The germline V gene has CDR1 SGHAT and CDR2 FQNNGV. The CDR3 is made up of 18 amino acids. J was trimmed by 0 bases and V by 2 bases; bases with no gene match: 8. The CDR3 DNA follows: TGTGCCAGCAGCTTATCCGGGGGACAGGGGGCGCGCTCCTACGAGCAGTACTTC. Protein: CASSLSGGQGARSYEQYF.

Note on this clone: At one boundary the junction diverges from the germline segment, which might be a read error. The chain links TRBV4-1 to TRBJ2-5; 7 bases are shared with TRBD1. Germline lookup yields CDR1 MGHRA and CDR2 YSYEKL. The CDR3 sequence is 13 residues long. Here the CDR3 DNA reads TGCGCCGGCAGCCGGGACAGTAAAGAGACCCAGTACTTC. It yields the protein CAGSRDSKETQYF.

The CDR3 region is CASSLGGGEIYEQYF. The CDR3, as DNA: TGTGCCAGCAGCTTGGGTGGGGGGGAGATTTACGAGCAGTACTTC. The chain carries TRBV5-4 and TRBJ2-7, with TRBD2 identical over 7 bases. V lost 0 bases, J lost 4 bases, and 7 bases stayed unmatched. The CDR3 loop spans 15 amino acids. CDR1 SGHNT and CDR2 YYREEE come from the germline V gene (reference sequence).

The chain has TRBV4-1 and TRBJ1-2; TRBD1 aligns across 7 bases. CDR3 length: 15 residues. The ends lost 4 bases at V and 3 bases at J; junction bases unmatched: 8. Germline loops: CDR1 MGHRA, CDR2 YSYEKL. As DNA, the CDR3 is TGCGCCAGCAGCCGTAGGACAGGAGACGACTATGGCTACACCTTC. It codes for CASSRRTGDDYGYTF.

The CDR3 region has the DNA TGTGCCAGCAGTTTATCCAGGAGGGGTGACACTGAAGCTTTCTTT. The encoded protein is CASSLSRRGDTEAFF. This chain uses TRBV27 with TRBJ1-1, with D possibly being TRBD1 (5 bases). The V gene's germline CDR1 is MNHEY and CDR2 SMNVEV (reference sequence). This CDR3 comprises 15 residues. Trimming stripped 0 bases from V and 3 bases from J, with 11 bases between.

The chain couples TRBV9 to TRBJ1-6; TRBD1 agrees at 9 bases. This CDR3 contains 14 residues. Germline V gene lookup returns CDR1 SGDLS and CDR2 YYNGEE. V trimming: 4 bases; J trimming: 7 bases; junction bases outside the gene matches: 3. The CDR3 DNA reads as TGTGCCAGCAGCCGGGACAGGGTGAATTCACCCCTCCACTTT. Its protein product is CASSRDRVNSPLHF.

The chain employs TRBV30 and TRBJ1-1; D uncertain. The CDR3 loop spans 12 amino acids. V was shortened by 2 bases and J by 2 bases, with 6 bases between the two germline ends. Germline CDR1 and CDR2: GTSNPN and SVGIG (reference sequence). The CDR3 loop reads CAWSRENTEAFF. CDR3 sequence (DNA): TGTGCCTGGAGTCGGGAAAACACTGAAGCTTTCTTT.

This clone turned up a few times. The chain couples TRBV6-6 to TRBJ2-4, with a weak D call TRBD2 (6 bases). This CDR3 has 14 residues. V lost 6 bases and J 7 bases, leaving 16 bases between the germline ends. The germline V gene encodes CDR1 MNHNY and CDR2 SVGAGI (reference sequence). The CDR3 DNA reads TGTGCCAGCAGGGGCGGGGCCACCGGGAACATTCAGTACTTC. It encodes CASRGGATGNIQYF.

The CDR3 DNA follows: TGTGCCAGCAGCTTAATCGTTAACACCGGGGAGCTGTTTTTT. Translation gives CASSLIVNTGELFF. The chain has TRBV11-2 and TRBJ2-2; D unclear. Germline V lookup: CDR1 SGHAT, CDR2 FQNNGV. Trimming removed 2 bases at V and 2 bases at J, with 6 bases between. This CDR3 is built from 14 residues. The variable domain in full, with the rest retrieved from reference TRBV11-2 and TRBJ2-2, is EAGVAQSPRYKIIEKRQSVAFWCNPISGHATLYWYQQILGQGPKLLIQFQNNGVVDDSQLPKDRFSAERLKGVDSTLKIQPAKLEDSAVYLCASSLIVNTGELFFGEGSRLTVL.

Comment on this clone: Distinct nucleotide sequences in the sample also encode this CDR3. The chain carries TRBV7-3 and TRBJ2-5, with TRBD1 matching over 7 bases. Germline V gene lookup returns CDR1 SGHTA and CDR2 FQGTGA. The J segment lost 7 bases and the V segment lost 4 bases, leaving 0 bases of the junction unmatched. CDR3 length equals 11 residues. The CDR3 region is CASSSGGTQYF. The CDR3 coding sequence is TGTGCCAGCAGCTCAGGGGGGACCCAGTACTTC. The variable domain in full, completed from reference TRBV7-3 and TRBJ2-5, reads GAGVSQTPSNKVTEKGKYVELRCDPISGHTALYWYRQSLGQGPEFLIYFQGTGAADDSGLPNDRFFAVRPEGSVSTLKIQRTERGDSAVYLCASSSGGTQYFGPGTRLLVL.

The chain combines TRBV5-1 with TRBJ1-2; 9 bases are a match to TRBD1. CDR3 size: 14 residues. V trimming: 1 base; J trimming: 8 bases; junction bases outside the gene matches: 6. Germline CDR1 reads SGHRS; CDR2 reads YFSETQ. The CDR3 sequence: CASSLPGQGGGYTF. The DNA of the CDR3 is TGCGCCAGCAGCTTGCCGGGACAGGGAGGCGGCTACACCTTC. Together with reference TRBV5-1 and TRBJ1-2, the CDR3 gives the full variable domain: KAGVTQTPRYLIKTRGQQVTLSCSPISGHRSVSWYQQTPGQGLQFLFEYFSETQRNKGNFPGRFSGRQFSNSRSEMNVSTLELGDSALYLCASSLPGQGGGYTFGSGTRLTVV.

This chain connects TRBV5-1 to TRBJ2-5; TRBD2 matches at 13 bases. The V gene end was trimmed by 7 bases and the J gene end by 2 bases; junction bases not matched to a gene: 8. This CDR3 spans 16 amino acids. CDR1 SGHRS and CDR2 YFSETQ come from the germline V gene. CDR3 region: CASGTSGDRFQETQYF. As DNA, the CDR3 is TGCGCCAGCGGGACTAGCGGGGACCGGTTTCAAGAGACCCAGTACTTC. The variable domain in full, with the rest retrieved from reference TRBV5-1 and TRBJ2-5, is KAGVTQTPRYLIKTRGQQVTLSCSPISGHRSVSWYQQTPGQGLQFLFEYFSETQRNKGNFPGRFSGRQFSNSRSEMNVSTLELGDSALYLCASGTSGDRFQETQYFGPGTRLLVL.

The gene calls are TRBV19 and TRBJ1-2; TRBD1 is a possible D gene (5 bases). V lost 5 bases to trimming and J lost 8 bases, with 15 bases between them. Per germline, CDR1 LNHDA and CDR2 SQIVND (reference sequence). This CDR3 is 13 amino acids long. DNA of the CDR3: TGTGCCAGTAGTGGGGACTTGATTCGCGGCTACACCTTC. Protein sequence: CASSGDLIRGYTF.

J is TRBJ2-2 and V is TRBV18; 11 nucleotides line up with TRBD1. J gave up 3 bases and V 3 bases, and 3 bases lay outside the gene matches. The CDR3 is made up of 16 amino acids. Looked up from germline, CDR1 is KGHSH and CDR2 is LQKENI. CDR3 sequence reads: CASSPGQGAYTGELFF. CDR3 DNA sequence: TGTGCCAGCTCACCTGGACAGGGGGCGTACACCGGGGAGCTGTTTTTT.

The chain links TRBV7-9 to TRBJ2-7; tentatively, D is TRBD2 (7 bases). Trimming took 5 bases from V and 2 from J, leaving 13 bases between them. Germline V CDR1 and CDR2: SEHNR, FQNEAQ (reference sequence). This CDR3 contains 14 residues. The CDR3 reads CASSPPGGPYEQYF. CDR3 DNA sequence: TGTGCCAGCAGCCCCCCCGGGGGGCCCTACGAGCAGTACTTC.

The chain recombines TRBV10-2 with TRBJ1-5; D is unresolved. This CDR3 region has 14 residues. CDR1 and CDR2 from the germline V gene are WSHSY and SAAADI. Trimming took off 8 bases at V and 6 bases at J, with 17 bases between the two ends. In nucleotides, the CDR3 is TGCGCCAGCCGGGAACCATCTTCATCTCAGCCCCAGCATTTT. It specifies CASREPSSSQPQHF.

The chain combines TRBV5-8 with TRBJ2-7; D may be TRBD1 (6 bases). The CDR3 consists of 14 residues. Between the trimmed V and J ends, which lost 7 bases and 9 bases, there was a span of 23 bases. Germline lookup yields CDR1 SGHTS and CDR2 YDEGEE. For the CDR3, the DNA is TGTGCCAGCGGGTCCCTGGGACAAGTCAGGGGGCAGTACTTC. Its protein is CASGSLGQVRGQYF. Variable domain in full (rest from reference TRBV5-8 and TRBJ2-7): EAGVTQSPTHLIKTRGQQATLRCSPISGHTSVYWYQQALGLGLQFLLWYDEGEERNRGNFPPRFSGRQFPNYSSELNVNALELEDSALYLCASGSLGQVRGQYFGPGTRLTVT.

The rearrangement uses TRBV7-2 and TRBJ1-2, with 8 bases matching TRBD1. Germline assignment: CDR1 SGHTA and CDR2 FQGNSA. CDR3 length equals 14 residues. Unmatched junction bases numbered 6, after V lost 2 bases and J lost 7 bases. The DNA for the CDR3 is TGTGCCAGCAGCTTAATGGCAGGGGGCGGTGGCTACACCTTC. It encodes CASSLMAGGGGYTF. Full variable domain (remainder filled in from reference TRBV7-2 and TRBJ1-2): GAGVSQSPSNKVTEKGKDVELRCDPISGHTALYWYRQSLGQGLEFLIYFQGNSAPDKSGLPSDRFSAERTGGSVSTLTIQRTQQEDSAVYLCASSLMAGGGGYTFGSGTRLTVV.

Here the CDR3 reads CASSESRGRREQYF. In DNA form, the CDR3 reads TGCGCCAGCAGTGAGTCAAGGGGCCGCCGCGAGCAGTACTTC. V usage is TRBV10-1 and J usage is TRBJ2-5; the D gene is possibly TRBD1 (5 bases). The J call may be faulty, since TRBJ2-7 better matches the DNA end. Germline V lookup: CDR1 WNHNN, CDR2 SYGVQD (reference sequence). The CDR3 spans 14 residues.

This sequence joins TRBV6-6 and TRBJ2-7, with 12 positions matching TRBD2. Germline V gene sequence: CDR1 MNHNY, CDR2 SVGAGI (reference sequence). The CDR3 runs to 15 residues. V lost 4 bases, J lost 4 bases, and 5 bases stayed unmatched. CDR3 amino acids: CASSLLAGGDYEQYF. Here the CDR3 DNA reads TGTGCCAGCAGTTTACTAGCGGGGGGCGATTACGAGCAGTACTTC.